This T cell receptor beta chain was retrieved from a study of shared clonotypes between healthy human individuals. Findings of the study overall: The four-donor shared clonotypes exceeded non-shared clonotypes in generation probability, with non-shared ones scoring lower.

This CDR3 spans 13 amino acids. With 4 bases removed from V and 5 bases from J, the gap between germline ends came to 12 bases. CDR1 and CDR2 from the germline V gene are MNHNS and SASEGT. With regard to this clone: The target antigen is unknown.

An even split of each subset's genomic DNA across several immunoSEQ plates was performed. Repertoires were generated with immunoSEQ multiplex PCR, while TCRdb's copy carries only in-frame clones and drops some. This sample carries 1.6 million or so clones, around 97% of them seen once, and the ten largest clones take roughly 1.2%. Material for sequencing was naive CD4+ T cells sorted from blood. Subset of the sample: CD45RA+ positively selected. The sequence came from a man aged 30 to 45 in good health. V is TRBV6-1 and J is TRBJ2-7; TRBD1 might be the D (5 bases). The CDR3 bases are TGTGCCAGCAGTGTTCAGGGAACAGACGAGCAGTACTTC. The encoded protein is CASSVQGTDEQYF.